This TCR beta chain was observed in a study of T-cell memory formation after mild COVID-19. Looking at the study overall: TCR clusters were mostly confined to one donor each.

Findings of the study overall: CD4+ clones that contracted lay mainly in CM and EM; CD8+ ones lay in EMRA.

This CDR3 has 18 residues. Between the trimmed V and J ends, which lost 2 bases and 0 bases, there was a span of 17 bases. Germline CDR1 and CDR2: LGHNA and YNFKEQ. This clonotype has just a few counts. The target antigen is unknown. TCRdb analysed the 5' RACE reads with MiXCR anew, one entry per CDR3 protein. The table records around 470,000 distinct CDR3 sequences, about 19% of them present only once. Sequences were obtained from PBMCs or a T cell subset sorted from them (not recorded which). The chain is built from TRBV4-2 and TRBJ1-5, with D uncertain. This sequence originates from an adult woman who had mild COVID-19 (a few samples of this study predate the infection). Cell type and time point are not known. The CDR3 reads CASSQPRPGLDSNQPQHF. The CDR3 nucleotides are TGTGCCAGCAGCCAACCCCGACCGGGCCTAGATAGCAATCAGCCCCAGCATTTT.